A selection of T cell receptor beta chains follows, all from one sample in a study of T-cell memory formation after mild COVID-19. MiXCR, run by TCRdb on the 5' RACE reads, gives a single entry per CDR3 protein. The sample has 560,000 or so distinct CDR3 sequences, around a sixth seen once. Sequenced sample: PBMCs or a T cell subset sorted from them (not recorded which). The receptors originated from an adult woman who had mild COVID-19 (a few samples of this study predate the infection). Cell type and time point are not known. The CDR3 runs from the conserved cysteine through the conserved F or W. The order of the fields is J gene, clone size, V gene, CDR3 length, D gene, CDR3 protein, CDR3 DNA. D genes are given only for firm matches. Expanded clones get a size class; other rows say once, few or many, or leave the size out.

j_call: TRBJ1-5
clone_size: NA
v_call: TRBV6-6
cdr3_length: 15
d_call: NA
cdr3_aa: CASSLGLMGNQPQHF
cdr3_nt: TGTGCCAGCAGTCTGGGCCTTATGGGGAATCAGCCCCAGCATTTT

j_call: TRBJ1-6
clone_size: few
v_call: TRBV12-3/TRBV12-4
cdr3_length: 17
d_call: NA
cdr3_aa: CASSLSYRSSYNSPLHF
cdr3_nt: TGTGCCAGCAGTTTATCTTACCGGAGCTCCTATAATTCACCCCTCCACTTT

j_call: TRBJ2-5
clone_size: NA
v_call: TRBV18
cdr3_length: 14
d_call: NA
cdr3_aa: CASSPTVHQETQYF
cdr3_nt: TGTGCCAGCTCACCGACCGTTCACCAAGAGACCCAGTACTTC

j_call: TRBJ2-1
clone_size: NA
v_call: TRBV12-3/TRBV12-4
cdr3_length: 15
d_call: TRBD1
cdr3_aa: CASSLRTGGYNEQFF
cdr3_nt: TGTGCCAGCAGTCTGCGGACAGGGGGCTACAATGAGCAGTTCTTC

j_call: TRBJ2-3
clone_size: few
v_call: TRBV6-5
cdr3_length: 12
d_call: NA
cdr3_aa: CATGGSTDTQYF
cdr3_nt: TGTGCCACCGGGGGATCCACAGATACGCAGTATTTT

j_call: TRBJ1-2
clone_size: NA
v_call: TRBV7-9
cdr3_length: 12
d_call: TRBD1
cdr3_aa: CASSLAGTGNTF
cdr3_nt: TGTGCCAGCAGCTTAGCGGGGACAGGGAACACCTTC

j_call: TRBJ2-5
clone_size: few
v_call: TRBV18
cdr3_length: 15
d_call: TRBD1
cdr3_aa: CASSNFGTAQETQYF
cdr3_nt: TGTGCCAGCTCAAATTTCGGGACAGCACAAGAGACCCAGTACTTC

j_call: TRBJ2-1
clone_size: NA
v_call: TRBV4-3
cdr3_length: 15
d_call: NA
cdr3_aa: CASSQDLASINEQFF
cdr3_nt: TGCGCCAGCAGCCAAGATCTGGCTAGTATCAATGAGCAGTTCTTC

j_call: TRBJ2-3
clone_size: NA
v_call: TRBV6-9
cdr3_length: 19
d_call: TRBD2
cdr3_aa: CASSPGLAGVGGRTDTQYF
cdr3_nt: TGTGCCAGCAGTCCGGGACTAGCGGGAGTCGGAGGGAGGACAGATACGCAGTATTTT

j_call: TRBJ2-1
clone_size: few
v_call: TRBV29-1
cdr3_length: 15
d_call: NA
cdr3_aa: CSVEEPRERYNEQFF
cdr3_nt: TGCAGCGTTGAAGAGCCGAGGGAAAGATACAATGAGCAGTTCTTC

j_call: TRBJ2-1
clone_size: NA
v_call: TRBV6-4
cdr3_length: 14
d_call: NA
cdr3_aa: CASSKTGTGNEQFF
cdr3_nt: TGTGCCAGCAGTAAGACAGGCACTGGGAATGAGCAGTTCTTC

j_call: TRBJ1-1
clone_size: NA
v_call: TRBV25-1
cdr3_length: 11
d_call: NA
cdr3_aa: CASSARDVSFF
cdr3_nt: TGTGCCAGCAGTGCGAGAGATGTTTCTTTCTTT

j_call: TRBJ2-5
clone_size: few
v_call: TRBV30
cdr3_length: 15
d_call: NA
cdr3_aa: CAWSIRGGGRETQYF
cdr3_nt: TGTGCCTGGAGTATCCGAGGGGGGGGGCGAGAGACCCAGTACTTC

j_call: TRBJ1-2
clone_size: NA
v_call: TRBV5-4
cdr3_length: 13
d_call: NA
cdr3_aa: CASSQTAHYGYTF
cdr3_nt: TGTGCCAGCAGTCAGACAGCCCACTATGGCTACACCTTC

j_call: TRBJ2-5
clone_size: many
v_call: TRBV3-1
cdr3_length: 16
d_call: NA
cdr3_aa: CASSQDGGGGAETQYF
cdr3_nt: TGTGCCAGCAGCCAAGATGGGGGCGGTGGGGCGGAGACCCAGTACTTC

j_call: TRBJ2-3
clone_size: NA
v_call: TRBV12-3/TRBV12-4
cdr3_length: 13
d_call: NA
cdr3_aa: CASSWHYTQMQYF
cdr3_nt: TGTGCAAGCAGTTGGCACTACACACAGATGCAGTATTTT

j_call: TRBJ2-5
clone_size: many
v_call: TRBV5-1
cdr3_length: 14
d_call: NA
cdr3_aa: CASSLEAAKETQYF
cdr3_nt: TGCGCCAGCAGCTTGGAGGCAGCCAAAGAGACCCAGTACTTC

j_call: TRBJ2-7
clone_size: many
v_call: TRBV7-6
cdr3_length: 15
d_call: NA
cdr3_aa: CASSPQGTPFYEQYF
cdr3_nt: TGTGCCAGCAGCCCGCAAGGGACCCCTTTCTACGAGCAGTACTTC

j_call: TRBJ2-3
clone_size: NA
v_call: TRBV12-3/TRBV12-4
cdr3_length: 15
d_call: NA
cdr3_aa: CASSLRGWERDMQYF
cdr3_nt: TGTGCCAGCAGTTTACGGGGGTGGGAGCGAGATATGCAGTATTTT

j_call: TRBJ2-5
clone_size: few
v_call: TRBV15
cdr3_length: 15
d_call: NA
cdr3_aa: CATSRLSPRLETQYF
cdr3_nt: TGTGCCACCAGCAGACTATCCCCGAGGTTGGAGACCCAGTACTTC

j_call: TRBJ2-7
clone_size: NA
v_call: TRBV6-7
cdr3_length: 11
d_call: NA
cdr3_aa: CASGTTGEQYF
cdr3_nt: TGTGCCAGTGGGACAACCGGGGAGCAGTACTTC

j_call: TRBJ2-1
clone_size: few
v_call: TRBV7-3
cdr3_length: 18
d_call: TRBD2
cdr3_aa: CASSLMVGGDVSYNEQFF
cdr3_nt: TGTGCCAGCAGCTTAATGGTGGGGGGGGACGTGAGCTACAATGAGCAGTTCTTC

j_call: TRBJ2-7
clone_size: many
v_call: TRBV12-3/TRBV12-4
cdr3_length: 14
d_call: TRBD1
cdr3_aa: CASSFDRGLYEQYF
cdr3_nt: TGTGCCAGCAGTTTCGACAGGGGGCTCTACGAGCAGTACTTC

j_call: TRBJ1-5
clone_size: NA
v_call: TRBV7-6
cdr3_length: 15
d_call: NA
cdr3_aa: CASSLYATQNQPQHF
cdr3_nt: TGTGCCAGCAGCTTATATGCCACGCAGAATCAGCCCCAGCATTTT

j_call: TRBJ2-3
clone_size: NA
v_call: TRBV30
cdr3_length: 13
d_call: NA
cdr3_aa: CAWNPAAVDTQYF
cdr3_nt: TGTGCCTGGAATCCGGCAGCGGTAGATACGCAGTATTTT

j_call: TRBJ2-3
clone_size: NA
v_call: TRBV18
cdr3_length: 17
d_call: NA
cdr3_aa: CASSPIRLLSSTDTQYF
cdr3_nt: TGTGCCAGCTCACCAATAAGGCTCCTCTCTAGCACAGATACGCAGTATTTT

j_call: TRBJ2-1
clone_size: NA
v_call: TRBV7-8
cdr3_length: 16
d_call: TRBD2
cdr3_aa: CASSLPGLAELNEQFF
cdr3_nt: TGTGCCAGCAGCTTACCGGGACTAGCGGAACTCAATGAGCAGTTCTTC

j_call: TRBJ2-3
clone_size: few
v_call: TRBV12-3/TRBV12-4
cdr3_length: 15
d_call: NA
cdr3_aa: CASSSPAGTTDTQYF
cdr3_nt: TGTGCCAGCAGTTCCCCAGCCGGGACAACAGATACGCAGTATTTT

j_call: TRBJ1-2
clone_size: few
v_call: TRBV29-1
cdr3_length: 13
d_call: TRBD1
cdr3_aa: CSVQTGANYGYTF
cdr3_nt: TGCAGCGTACAAACAGGGGCCAACTATGGCTACACCTTC

j_call: TRBJ2-7
clone_size: few
v_call: TRBV27
cdr3_length: 13
d_call: NA
cdr3_aa: CASSWRRGGEQYF
cdr3_nt: TGTGCCAGCAGTTGGAGGCGGGGAGGTGAGCAGTACTTC

j_call: TRBJ2-5
clone_size: NA
v_call: TRBV7-9
cdr3_length: 15
d_call: TRBD1
cdr3_aa: CASSDRQGSEETQYF
cdr3_nt: TGTGCCAGCAGCGACCGACAGGGGTCCGAAGAGACCCAGTACTTC

j_call: TRBJ2-1
clone_size: NA
v_call: TRBV7-2
cdr3_length: 14
d_call: NA
cdr3_aa: CASSFTNRVYEQFF
cdr3_nt: TGTGCCAGCAGCTTTACCAACAGGGTCTATGAGCAGTTCTTC

j_call: TRBJ1-2
clone_size: NA
v_call: TRBV29-1
cdr3_length: 12
d_call: NA
cdr3_aa: CSVEAGPRGYTF
cdr3_nt: TGCAGCGTAGAAGCGGGCCCCCGCGGCTACACCTTC

j_call: TRBJ2-7
clone_size: once
v_call: TRBV12-3/TRBV12-4
cdr3_length: 15
d_call: TRBD1
cdr3_aa: CASSLLGQMTYEKYF
cdr3_nt: TGTGCCAGCAGTTTATTGGGACAGATGACATACGAGAAGTACTTC

j_call: TRBJ2-3
clone_size: few
v_call: TRBV29-1
cdr3_length: 14
d_call: NA
cdr3_aa: CSVAKGGASDTQYF
cdr3_nt: TGCAGCGTCGCCAAGGGGGGGGCCTCAGATACGCAGTATTTT

j_call: TRBJ1-1
clone_size: few
v_call: TRBV7-2
cdr3_length: 14
d_call: NA
cdr3_aa: CASSLAHPNTEAFF
cdr3_nt: TGTGCCAGCAGCTTAGCTCACCCGAACACTGAAGCTTTCTTT

j_call: TRBJ2-3
clone_size: NA
v_call: TRBV18
cdr3_length: 15
d_call: NA
cdr3_aa: CASSPRDIGTDTQYF
cdr3_nt: TGTGCCAGCTCACCACGGGACATAGGCACAGATACGCAGTATTTT

j_call: TRBJ2-3
clone_size: many
v_call: TRBV4-1
cdr3_length: 12
d_call: NA
cdr3_aa: CASSQVLDTQYF
cdr3_nt: TGCGCCAGCAGCCAAGTCCTAGATACGCAGTATTTT

j_call: TRBJ2-7
clone_size: NA
v_call: TRBV6-5
cdr3_length: 15
d_call: NA
cdr3_aa: CASSYLAGPSYEQYF
cdr3_nt: TGTGCCAGCAGTTACTTGGCGGGACCCTCCTACGAGCAGTACTTC

j_call: TRBJ1-1
clone_size: NA
v_call: TRBV30
cdr3_length: 13
d_call: NA
cdr3_aa: CAWSARVNTEAFF
cdr3_nt: TGTGCCTGGAGTGCTCGGGTGAACACTGAAGCTTTCTTT

j_call: TRBJ1-2
clone_size: few
v_call: TRBV6-5
cdr3_length: 15
d_call: NA
cdr3_aa: CATCDSLNLLYGYTF
cdr3_nt: TGTGCCACCTGCGACAGCCTGAATCTCCTCTATGGCTACACCTTC

j_call: TRBJ1-4
clone_size: NA
v_call: TRBV29-1
cdr3_length: 13
d_call: NA
cdr3_aa: CSARDVSNEKLFF
cdr3_nt: TGCAGCGCCCGGGACGTGTCTAATGAAAAACTGTTTTTT

j_call: TRBJ1-3
clone_size: NA
v_call: TRBV20-1
cdr3_length: 15
d_call: NA
cdr3_aa: CSAPDRTNPGNTIYF
cdr3_nt: TGCAGTGCTCCCGACAGGACGAATCCTGGAAACACCATATATTTT

j_call: TRBJ2-1
clone_size: NA
v_call: TRBV7-9
cdr3_length: 16
d_call: NA
cdr3_aa: CASSFGTPSSYNEQFF
cdr3_nt: TGTGCCAGCAGCTTCGGGACACCGAGCTCCTACAATGAGCAGTTCTTC

j_call: TRBJ1-1
clone_size: NA
v_call: TRBV20-1
cdr3_length: 13
d_call: NA
cdr3_aa: CSARDPAGTEAFF
cdr3_nt: TGCAGTGCTAGAGATCCGGCCGGCACTGAAGCTTTCTTT

j_call: TRBJ2-7
clone_size: NA
v_call: TRBV3-1
cdr3_length: 13
d_call: NA
cdr3_aa: CASSQHEWYEQYF
cdr3_nt: TGTGCCAGCAGCCAACACGAATGGTACGAGCAGTACTTC

j_call: TRBJ2-1
clone_size: NA
v_call: TRBV7-2
cdr3_length: 15
d_call: NA
cdr3_aa: CASSLARATYNEQFF
cdr3_nt: TGTGCCAGCAGCTTAGCACGGGCTACTTACAATGAGCAGTTCTTC

j_call: TRBJ2-5
clone_size: few
v_call: TRBV6-5
cdr3_length: 14
d_call: TRBD1
cdr3_aa: CASSRTGRTETQYF
cdr3_nt: TGTGCCAGCAGCCGGACAGGGCGTACGGAGACCCAGTACTTC

j_call: TRBJ2-7
clone_size: NA
v_call: TRBV4-1
cdr3_length: 15
d_call: NA
cdr3_aa: CASSLGWGRTYEQYF
cdr3_nt: TGCGCCAGCAGCCTCGGTTGGGGTCGTACCTACGAGCAGTACTTC